This passage covers 30 T cell receptor beta chains from one sample sequenced in a study of preoperative IRX-2 immunotherapy in early breast cancer. Treatment: preoperative locoregional IRX-2 cytokine immunotherapy. Sequenced by immunoSEQ multiplex PCR; TCRdb stores in-frame clones only, minus some. The sample lists fewer than 25,000 clones; around 90% were seen once. The material sequenced was tumor tissue, taken after IRX-2 immunotherapy. The receptor set was obtained from a human donor with breast cancer.

The rearrangement uses TRBV6-5 and TRBJ2-5; 7 bases are a match to TRBD1. This CDR3 region has 14 residues. V gave up 2 bases and J gave up 2 bases; unmatched junction bases: 2. CDR1 is MNHEY, CDR2 SVGAGI, per germline. DNA for the CDR3: TGTGCCAGCAGTTACGGGACAGAACAAGAGACCCAGTACTTC. This codes for CASSYGTEQETQYF.

This clone was counted only a few times. The CDR3: CASRLSGANYGYTF. In DNA form, the CDR3 reads TGTGCCAGCCGACTTTCAGGAGCTAACTATGGCTACACCTTC. The chain employs TRBV27 and TRBJ1-2; no clear D gene. The CDR3 is 14 amino acids. The V gene lost 8 bases and the J gene lost 0 bases, with 13 bases spanning the gap. CDR1 and CDR2 from the germline V gene are MNHEY and SMNVEV (reference sequence).

The chain employs TRBV9 and TRBJ2-1; 11 bases map to TRBD2. CDR1 is SGDLS and CDR2 is YYNGEE in the germline V gene. V lost 3 bases, J lost 4 bases, and 6 bases stayed unmatched. This CDR3 has 16 amino acids. CDR3 in amino acids: CASSAPSGGQYNEQFF. The CDR3 coding sequence is TGTGCCAGCAGCGCGCCTAGCGGGGGGCAATACAATGAGCAGTTCTTC.

V usage is TRBV6-5 and J usage is TRBJ1-4, with D tentatively TRBD1 (5 bases). Germline V gives CDR1 MNHEY, CDR2 SVGAGI. Trimming cost V 6 bases and J 0 bases, with 11 bases left between them. There are 15 residues in the CDR3. CDR3: CASSLSGTTNEKLFF. For the CDR3, the DNA is TGTGCCAGCAGCCTCTCAGGGACAACTAATGAAAAACTGTTTTTT.

The gene calls are TRBV19 and TRBJ1-3; D is undetermined. The CDR3 spans 15 residues. The V gene's germline CDR1 is LNHDA and CDR2 SQIVND (reference sequence). This CDR3 is CGARAGTSSGNTIYF. CDR3 sequence (DNA): TGTGGCGCGAGGGCAGGTACGAGCTCTGGAAACACCATATATTTT.

V is TRBV6-1 and J is TRBJ1-1; D is unresolved. V gave up 2 bases and J gave up 5 bases, with 12 bases separating them. Looked up from germline, CDR1 is MNHNS and CDR2 is SASEGT. The CDR3 runs 14 residues. CDR3 loop: CASSESWVWTEAFF. For the CDR3, the DNA is TGTGCCAGCAGTGAATCCTGGGTGTGGACTGAAGCTTTCTTT.

This chain joins TRBV27 and TRBJ1-6; possible D gene TRBD1, 5 bases. V lost 7 bases and J lost 0, with 25 bases in between. The CDR3 runs to 20 residues. Per germline, CDR1 MNHEY and CDR2 SMNVEV (reference sequence). CDR3 in amino acids: CASTLKRLGGTSSYNSPLHF. CDR3 coding DNA: TGTGCCAGCACCCTCAAGCGCCTCGGGGGAACCAGCTCCTATAATTCACCCCTCCACTTT.

V is TRBV18 and J is TRBJ2-3; D possibly corresponds to TRBD2 (5 bases). This CDR3 is 15 amino acids long. Between the trimmed V and J ends, which lost 3 bases and 1 base, there was a span of 11 bases. Germline CDR1 and CDR2: KGHSH and LQKENI. The CDR3 nucleotides read TGTGCCAGCTCACCTAACCCGCGGGGCACAGATACGCAGTATTTT. Its translation: CASSPNPRGTDTQYF.

This clone was recorded only once. V and J are TRBV10-2 and TRBJ2-3; D uncertain. The germline gives CDR1 WSHSY, CDR2 SAAADI. Between the trimmed V and J ends, which lost 2 bases and 2 bases, there was a span of 5 bases. The CDR3 loop spans 13 amino acids. The CDR3 nucleotides read TGCGCCAGCAGTGAGACAGCCACAGATACGCAGTATTTT. It translates to CASSETATDTQYF.

The J gene is TRBJ1-2, the V gene TRBV7-8; 7 positions match TRBD1. CDR3 length: 14 amino acids. CDR1 and CDR2 (germline): SGHVS, FQNEAQ. Trimming removed 4 bases from V and 4 bases from J; junction bases left unmatched: 6. The CDR3 DNA reads TGTGCCAGCAGCTCCCTACAGGGGCGCTATGGCTACACCTTC. Translation: CASSSLQGRYGYTF.

The chain uses TRBV28 and TRBJ1-3; D may be TRBD1 (6 bases). Trimming cost V 10 bases and J 0 bases, with 13 bases left between them. Germline loops: CDR1 MDHEN, CDR2 SYDVKM. The length of the CDR3 is 14 residues. The CDR3 DNA is TGTGCCATCTCGGACAGCCTCTCTGGAAACACCATATATTTT. Protein product: CAISDSLSGNTIYF.

The chain employs TRBV7-9 and TRBJ2-3; D gene uncertain. Germline lookup yields CDR1 SEHNR and CDR2 FQNEAQ (reference sequence). Trimming stripped 5 bases from V and 6 bases from J, with 6 bases between. The CDR3 covers 11 residues. The CDR3 here is CASSASDTQYF. CDR3 coding DNA: TGTGCCAGCAGCGCGAGTGATACGCAGTATTTT.

The chain couples TRBV18 to TRBJ1-1, with a possible D match to TRBD1 (5 bases). Deletions cut 4 bases from V and 6 bases from J, with 9 bases between. The CDR3 is made up of 12 amino acids. CDR1 is KGHSH and CDR2 is LQKENI in the germline V gene. This CDR3 is CASSLGTSEAFF. The DNA of the CDR3 is TGTGCCAGCTCACTAGGGACTTCTGAAGCTTTCTTT.

About this clone itself: One junction end does not reproduce the germline sequence, and a read error may be involved. The rearrangement joins TRBV6-1 to TRBJ1-6, with unresolved D. This CDR3 region has 15 residues. CDR1 and CDR2 (germline): MNHNS, SASEGT. The chain's CDR3 is CAISDEGTYNSPLHF. The CDR3 nucleotides read TGTGCCATCAGTGACGAGGGAACTTATAATTCACCCCTCCACTTT.

This clone was seen a single time. The chain is built from TRBV6-5 and TRBJ2-5; TRBD2 is a possible D gene (5 bases). Germline CDR1 is MNHEY and CDR2 is SVGAGI. Trimming pared 2 bases from V and 4 bases from J, leaving 11 bases between. This CDR3 is built from 14 residues. CDR3 region: CASSYPGRGETQYF. The CDR3 nucleotides read TGTGCCAGCAGTTACCCAGGACGGGGAGAGACCCAGTACTTC.

The rearrangement joins TRBV2 to TRBJ2-2; D is ambiguous. The CDR3 has 13 amino acids. Germline V gene data show CDR1 as SNHLY and CDR2 as FYNNEI. The ends were cut back, 6 bases at V and 6 bases at J, with 11 bases in the middle. The CDR3 sequence: CASRGNWAGELFF. The DNA for the CDR3 is TGTGCCAGCAGGGGAAATTGGGCCGGGGAGCTGTTTTTT.

The rearrangement joins TRBV11-3 to TRBJ2-2, with D unresolved. The V end was cut by 1 base, the J end by 2 bases, with 11 bases between. Germline-derived CDR1 and CDR2 are SGHNT and YENEEA. The CDR3 length is 16 residues. CDR3 nucleotide sequence: TGTGCCAGCAGCTTAGGGGGATCGAGAAACACCGGGGAGCTGTTTTTT. As protein: CASSLGGSRNTGELFF.

This sequence joins TRBV2 and TRBJ1-5; unclear D gene. CDR3 length equals 12 residues. The V gene lost 5 bases and the J gene lost 4 bases, with 6 bases spanning the gap. Germline assignment: CDR1 SNHLY and CDR2 FYNNEI. CDR3 nucleotides: TGTGCCAGCAGTAGGCAGAATCAGCCCCAGCATTTT. Amino acids: CASSRQNQPQHF.

The rearrangement uses TRBV10-3 and TRBJ2-5; D is unclear. CDR3 length equals 12 residues. Trimming took off 10 bases at V and 5 bases at J, with 14 bases between the two ends. Germline-derived CDR1 and CDR2 are ENHRY and SYGVKD. The CDR3 protein is CATRSERETQYF. CDR3 coding DNA: TGTGCCACCAGGAGTGAAAGGGAGACCCAGTACTTC.

The J gene is TRBJ2-2, the V gene TRBV6-4, with a possible D match to TRBD2 (5 bases). Deletions cut 2 bases from V and 8 bases from J, with 12 bases between. Germline CDR1 MRHNA, CDR2 SNTAGT. The length of the CDR3 is 14 residues. The CDR3 spells CASSDGQEAGELFF. As DNA, the CDR3 is TGTGCCAGCAGTGACGGGCAGGAGGCGGGGGAGCTGTTTTTT.

The chain combines TRBV19 with TRBJ2-1; D unresolved. This CDR3 has 12 residues. CDR1 and CDR2 (germline): LNHDA, SQIVND (reference sequence). V was shortened by 6 bases and J by 9 bases, with 12 bases between the two germline ends. The CDR3 sequence: CASSYNRGEQFF. The DNA of the CDR3 is TGTGCCAGTAGCTATAACAGAGGTGAGCAGTTCTTC.

The V gene is TRBV5-1, the J gene TRBJ2-5, with TRBD2 as a possible D gene (5 bases). Germline V gives CDR1 SGHRS, CDR2 YFSETQ. The V gene lost 0 bases and the J gene lost 4 bases, with 22 bases spanning the gap. The CDR3 is 18 amino acids. CDR3 nucleotides: TGCGCCAGCAGCTTGGGTGCTCCGGCTAGCAACCTTAGAGAGACCCAGTACTTC. Protein: CASSLGAPASNLRETQYF. Full variable domain (outside the CDR3, taken from reference TRBV5-1 and TRBJ2-5): KAGVTQTPRYLIKTRGQQVTLSCSPISGHRSVSWYQQTPGQGLQFLFEYFSETQRNKGNFPGRFSGRQFSNSRSEMNVSTLELGDSALYLCASSLGAPASNLRETQYFGPGTRLLVL.

In DNA form, the CDR3 reads TGTGCCAGTCTGAGTCGGACTAGCGGGGGCACAGATACGCAGTATTTT. This gives the protein CASLSRTSGGTDTQYF. The chain has TRBV19 and TRBJ2-3, with TRBD2 identical over 12 bases. The CDR3 runs to 16 residues. From germline, CDR1 is LNHDA and CDR2 SQIVND (reference sequence). The trim removed 8 bases at V and 1 base at J, leaving 7 bases unmatched.

CDR3 in amino acids: CATSTPGLTGELFF. The CDR3 DNA reads as TGTGCCACCAGCACCCCGGGGTTAACCGGGGAGCTGTTTTTT. The rearrangement joins TRBV15 to TRBJ2-2, with a weak D call TRBD2 (5 bases). CDR3 length equals 14 residues. With 4 bases removed from V and 5 bases from J, the gap between germline ends came to 11 bases. Looked up from germline, CDR1 is LNHNV and CDR2 is YYDKDF (reference sequence).

This chain uses TRBV5-4 with TRBJ2-1; TRBD1 matches 7 bases. This CDR3 has 16 amino acids. Germline V gene lookup returns CDR1 SGHNT and CDR2 YYREEE (reference sequence). V was clipped by 0 bases and J by 0 bases; unmatched bases: 3. This CDR3 reads CASSLGGQRSYNEQFF. The CDR3 DNA sequence: TGTGCCAGCAGCTTGGGGGGACAGCGCTCCTACAATGAGCAGTTCTTC.

V usage is TRBV18 and J usage is TRBJ2-3; 10 nucleotides align to TRBD1. V dropped 8 bases and J dropped 3; count of bases not matched to a gene: 5. The CDR3 extends over 14 amino acids. Germline V gene sequence: CDR1 KGHSH, CDR2 LQKENI. CDR3: CASGGTGVTDTQYF. For the CDR3, the DNA is TGTGCCAGCGGAGGGACAGGGGTTACAGATACGCAGTATTTT.

J is TRBJ2-2 and V is TRBV18, with TRBD1 as a possible D gene (6 bases). Deletions cut 8 bases from V and 5 bases from J, with 15 bases between. Germline assignment: CDR1 KGHSH and CDR2 LQKENI. The CDR3 covers 14 residues. CDR3 sequence: CASAQGLRTGELFF. CDR3 DNA: TGTGCCAGCGCACAGGGTCTCAGGACCGGGGAGCTGTTTTTT.

The chain carries TRBV5-1 and TRBJ1-5, with D maybe TRBD1 (5 bases). The germline V gene has CDR1 SGHRS and CDR2 YFSETQ. This CDR3 spans 16 amino acids. With 0 bases removed from V and 2 bases from J, the gap between germline ends came to 12 bases. The CDR3 sequence: CASSLEPGSGNQPQHF. The CDR3 coding sequence is TGCGCCAGCAGCTTGGAACCAGGGTCTGGCAATCAGCCCCAGCATTTT.

The J gene is TRBJ1-4, the V gene TRBV5-1, with D possibly being TRBD1 (5 bases). Germline values: CDR1 SGHRS, CDR2 YFSETQ. This CDR3 is 14 amino acids long. Trimming removed 6 bases from V and 0 bases from J, with 9 bases in between. In DNA form, the CDR3 reads TGCGCCAGCAAGGGGACTGCAACTAATGAAAAACTGTTTTTT. Its protein product is CASKGTATNEKLFF.

CDR3 DNA sequence: TGTGCCAGCAGCTATGGGACTAGCGCCAATGAGCAGTTCTTC. This sequence encodes CASSYGTSANEQFF. J is TRBJ2-1 and V is TRBV11-3; TRBD2 matches 10 bases. The CDR3 contains 14 residues. The V gene end was trimmed by 4 bases and the J gene end by 6 bases; junction bases not matched to a gene: 3. The germline V gene encodes CDR1 SGHNT and CDR2 YENEEA.